This T cell receptor beta chain stems from a study of Graves' ophthalmopathy and Graves' hyperthyroidism. Amplification of TCR beta CDR3 regions used RNA transcripts. First-round RT-PCR employed HTBI primers, with a second-round multiplex PCR after it. TCRdb re-derived calls from the multiplex PCR reads in MiXCR, one entry per CDR3 protein. The table includes over a million distinct CDR3 sequences, approximately 35% detected once. The CDR3 is made up of 16 amino acids. Germline V gene lookup returns CDR1 DFQATT and CDR2 SNEGSKA (reference sequence). V was shortened by 5 bases and J by 4 bases, with 20 bases between the two germline ends. This clonotype was counted a few times. Its antigen is not known. Study-level results: Between ophthalmopathy and stable hyperthyroidism, a 13-signature model drew a separation with roughly 85% sensitivity and about 80% specificity.

Exclusion covered patients with other autoimmune diseases or uncontrolled infections (as well as pregnancy or lactation). The V and J genes are TRBV20-1 and TRBJ2-2, with D tentatively TRBD2 (7 bases). This sequence was found in an adult man with Graves' hyperthyroidism. The sample consisted of peripheral blood or thyroid tissue (not recorded which). CDR3: CSADSRGARPTGELFF. For the CDR3, the DNA is TGCAGTGCTGATAGCCGGGGGGCCCGTCCCACCGGGGAGCTGTTTTTT.